This T cell receptor (beta chain) was captured in a study of vaccination effects on CD4 cells after COVID-19. Expansion with viral peptide pools was applied to antigen-specific CD4+ T cells by the ViraFEST assay prior to sequencing. Culture lasted around eleven days before CD4+ T cell isolation. Either the mRNA-1273 or the BNT162b2 vaccine was given to participants as two doses. As for this clone: Antigen: not known.

V was clipped by 3 bases and J by 4 bases; unmatched bases: 6. CDR1 and CDR2 (germline): DFQATT, SNEGSKA (reference sequence). This CDR3 comprises 14 residues. The assay was immunoSEQ multiplex PCR, and TCRdb's table has in-frame clones only and misses some. Among about 24,000 clones listed, around 77% were seen once. The sequencing here drew on CD4+ T cells from PBMCs cultured with HCoV-NL63 spike peptides, taken after COVID-19 vaccination. The genes are TRBV20-1 and TRBJ2-1; 7 bases map to TRBD1. The receptor's source is a human donor who received a COVID-19 vaccine. The CDR3 is CSASEAGGYNEQFF. For the CDR3, the DNA is TGCAGTGCTAGTGAGGCAGGGGGATACAATGAGCAGTTCTTC.